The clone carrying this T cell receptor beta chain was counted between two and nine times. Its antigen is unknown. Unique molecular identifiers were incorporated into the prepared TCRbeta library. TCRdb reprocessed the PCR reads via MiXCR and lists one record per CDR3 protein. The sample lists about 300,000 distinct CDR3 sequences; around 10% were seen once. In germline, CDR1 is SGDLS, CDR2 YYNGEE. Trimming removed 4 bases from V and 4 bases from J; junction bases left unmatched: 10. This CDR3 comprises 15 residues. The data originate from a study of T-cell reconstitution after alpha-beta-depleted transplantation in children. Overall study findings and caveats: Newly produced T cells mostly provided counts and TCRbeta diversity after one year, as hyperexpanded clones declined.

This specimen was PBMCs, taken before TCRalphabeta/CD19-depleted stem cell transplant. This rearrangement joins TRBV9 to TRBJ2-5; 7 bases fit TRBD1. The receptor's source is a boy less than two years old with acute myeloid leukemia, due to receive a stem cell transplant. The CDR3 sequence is CASSLYRGAGETQYF. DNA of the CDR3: TGTGCCAGCAGCCTCTACAGGGGCGCCGGAGAGACCCAGTACTTC.